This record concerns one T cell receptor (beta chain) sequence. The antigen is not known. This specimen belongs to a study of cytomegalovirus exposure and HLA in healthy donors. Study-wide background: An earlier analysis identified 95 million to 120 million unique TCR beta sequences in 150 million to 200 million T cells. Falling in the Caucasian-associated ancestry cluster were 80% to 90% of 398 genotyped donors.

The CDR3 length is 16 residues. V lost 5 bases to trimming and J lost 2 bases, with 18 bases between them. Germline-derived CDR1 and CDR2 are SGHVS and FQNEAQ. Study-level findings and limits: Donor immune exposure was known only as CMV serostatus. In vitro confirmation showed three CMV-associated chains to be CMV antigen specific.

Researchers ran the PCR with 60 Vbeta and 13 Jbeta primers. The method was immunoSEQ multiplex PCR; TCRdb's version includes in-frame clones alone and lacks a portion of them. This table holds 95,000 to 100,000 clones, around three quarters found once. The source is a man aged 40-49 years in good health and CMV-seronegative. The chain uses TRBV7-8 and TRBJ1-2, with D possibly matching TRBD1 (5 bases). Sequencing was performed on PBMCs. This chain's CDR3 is CASSRGGGTKNYGYTF. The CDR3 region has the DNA TGTGCCAGCAGCAGGGGAGGAGGGACTAAGAACTATGGCTACACCTTC.